One sample yielded the 28 T cell receptor beta chains listed below, sequenced in a study of blood T cells in healthy people across ages. Through a sample-barcoded 5' primer and a J-beta primer mix, a second PCR was run for roughly 7 to 12 cycles. TCRdb called the 5' RACE reads again in MiXCR, with one record for every CDR3 protein. The profile shows around 1.5 million distinct CDR3 sequences, roughly 64% of them singletons. Sequencing input: blood. These receptors came from a man between 18 and 35 years old in good health.

This chain connects TRBV15 to TRBJ2-7; TRBD1 is a possible D gene (6 bases). The CDR3 contains 15 residues. V shed 3 bases and J shed 2 bases, with 14 bases lying between them. Germline V lookup: CDR1 LNHNV, CDR2 YYDKDF (reference sequence). CDR3: CATSSMTGKAYEQYF. CDR3 coding DNA: TGTGCCACCAGCAGTATGACAGGTAAAGCCTACGAGCAGTACTTC.

The chain joins TRBV4-1 to TRBJ2-6; D is undetermined. Trimming took off 0 bases at V and 1 base at J, with 7 bases between the two ends. The germline CDR1 and CDR2 sequences are MGHRA and YSYEKL. The CDR3 contains 16 residues. The CDR3 protein is CASSQDWQSGANVLTF. For the CDR3, the DNA is TGCGCCAGCAGCCAAGATTGGCAATCTGGGGCCAACGTCCTGACTTTC.

The chain uses TRBV11-2 and TRBJ1-2; 9 bases are shared with TRBD1. Per the germline V gene, CDR1 is SGHAT and CDR2 is FQNNGV. The trim removed 3 bases at V and 11 bases at J, leaving 7 bases unmatched. This CDR3 spans 13 amino acids. CDR3: CASSFHRGRGYTF. CDR3 DNA: TGTGCCAGCAGCTTCCACAGGGGGCGAGGGTACACCTTC. Looking up the rest from reference TRBV11-2 and TRBJ1-2 gives the full variable domain: EAGVAQSPRYKIIEKRQSVAFWCNPISGHATLYWYQQILGQGPKLLIQFQNNGVVDDSQLPKDRFSAERLKGVDSTLKIQPAKLEDSAVYLCASSFHRGRGYTFGSGTRLTVV.

V is TRBV5-6 and J is TRBJ2-5; 7 bases match TRBD1. Germline V gene data show CDR1 as SGHDT and CDR2 as YYEEEE. The CDR3 totals 22 residues. V shed 1 base, J shed 1 base, and the junction held 25 bases outside the gene matches. The chain's CDR3 is CASSLFSYSGPTGNFAQETQYF. The CDR3 DNA sequence: TGTGCCAGCAGCTTGTTTTCTTACTCTGGACCGACAGGGAATTTTGCCCAAGAGACCCAGTACTTC.

The chain is built from TRBV28 and TRBJ2-5; D assignment may be TRBD1 or TRBD2 (5 bases each). The CDR3 contains 13 residues. Looked up from germline, CDR1 is MDHEN and CDR2 is SYDVKM. V was shortened by 6 bases and J by 11 bases, with 19 bases between the two germline ends. The CDR3 loop reads CASRGLGLGEQYF. The CDR3 nucleotides read TGTGCCAGCAGGGGGCTGGGGTTGGGGGAGCAGTACTTC.

The table lists this clonotype with a count of one. The chain recombines TRBV4-1 with TRBJ2-1, with D perhaps TRBD1 or TRBD2 (7 bases each). The CDR3 has 15 residues. Germline V lookup: CDR1 MGHRA, CDR2 YSYEKL. Trimming removed 3 bases from V and 2 bases from J, with 11 bases in between. The CDR3 DNA reads as TGCGCCAGCAGCCACGCAGGGGGGGCCTACAATGAGCAGTTCTTC. Translating it yields CASSHAGGAYNEQFF.

V gene TRBV6-5 combines with J gene TRBJ2-5; possible D gene TRBD2, 6 bases. Gene TRBJ2-7 matches the end of the DNA better, so the J call may be wrong. The CDR3 is 14 residues long. Germline CDR1 MNHEY, CDR2 SVGAGI. The CDR3 region is CASSYSGGLYEQYF. CDR3 coding DNA: TGTGCCAGCAGTTACTCGGGGGGTCTCTACGAGCAGTACTTC.

The genes are TRBV18 and TRBJ2-1, with no clear D. Germline CDR1 and CDR2: KGHSH and LQKENI. The ends were cut back, 2 bases at V and 6 bases at J, with 11 bases in the middle. The CDR3 extends over 14 amino acids. Written as DNA, the CDR3 is TGTGCCAGCTCACCAGCGGCCTTGCTCAATGAGCAGTTCTTC. It translates to CASSPAALLNEQFF.

J is TRBJ1-2 and V is TRBV7-9; D may be TRBD1 (6 bases). Deletions cut 5 bases from V and 6 bases from J, with 22 bases between. The CDR3 has 16 amino acids. Germline V gene sequence: CDR1 SEHNR, CDR2 FQNEAQ (reference sequence). The CDR3 spells CASSPVTGLPIHGYTF. CDR3 DNA: TGTGCCAGCAGCCCTGTTACAGGGCTACCTATTCATGGCTACACCTTC.

The CDR3 DNA is TGTGCCAGCACCAATCAGGGTTACGGCTACACCTTC. Protein: CASTNQGYGYTF. The V gene is TRBV6-5, the J gene TRBJ1-2; D may be TRBD1 (5 bases). V shed 7 bases and J shed 8 bases, with 14 bases lying between them. Germline assignment: CDR1 MNHEY and CDR2 SVGAGI. The CDR3 runs to 12 residues.

This clonotype was counted only a few times. The chain uses TRBV29-1 and TRBJ2-4, with D possibly TRBD1 on 6 matching bases. The end of the DNA aligns better with TRBJ2-7, so the J call may be wrong. The V gene's germline CDR1 is SQVTM and CDR2 ANQGSEA. The CDR3 runs to 13 residues. The DNA for the CDR3 is TGCAGCGTTACCAGGGGCTCGGGGAACGAGCAGTACTTC. Translated: CSVTRGSGNEQYF.

This clonotype was recorded only once. CDR3 in amino acids: CASSPRAGVHYEQYF. CDR3 sequence (DNA): TGTGCCAGCAGCCCAAGAGCGGGGGTTCACTACGAGCAGTACTTC. V is TRBV14 and J is TRBJ2-7, with 8 positions matching TRBD2. Germline CDR1 reads SGHDN; CDR2 reads FVKESK. This CDR3 has 15 residues. Trimming took 4 bases from V and 3 from J; bases not matched to a gene: 8.

This clonotype appeared a single time. The chain has TRBV7-6 and TRBJ1-1; D is ambiguous. Germline assignment: CDR1 SGHVS and CDR2 FNYEAQ. The V end was cut by 4 bases, the J end by 7 bases, with 10 bases between. The CDR3 spans 12 residues. The CDR3 protein is CASSSLEGEAFF. The CDR3, as DNA: TGTGCCAGCAGCTCGCTTGAGGGTGAAGCTTTCTTT.

V gene TRBV5-6 combines with J gene TRBJ2-1, with D possibly TRBD2 on 6 matching bases. The V end was cut by 1 base, the J end by 15 bases, with 11 bases between. Per the germline V gene, CDR1 is SGHDT and CDR2 is YYEEEE. The CDR3 is made up of 11 amino acids. The CDR3 bases are TGTGCCAGCAGCTTGAAGGGACTCCCGTTCTTC. It is translated as CASSLKGLPFF.

This chain uses TRBV6-2 or TRBV6-3 with TRBJ2-1; D not resolved. This CDR3 contains 15 residues. Deletions cut 3 bases from V and 3 bases from J, with 12 bases between. CDR1 and CDR2 from the germline V gene are MNHEY and SVGEGT. The CDR3 here is CASSYWGRSYNEQFF. As DNA, the CDR3 is TGTGCCAGCAGTTATTGGGGAAGAAGCTACAATGAGCAGTTCTTC.

The DNA for the CDR3 is TGTGCCAGCAGCGTAGGGAGCAGGGGATCTGTGGAGCAGTTCTTC. Its translation is CASSVGSRGSVEQFF. The rearrangement uses TRBV9 and TRBJ2-1; a weak D match, TRBD1 (6 bases). The CDR3 is 15 amino acids. Germline values: CDR1 SGDLS, CDR2 YYNGEE. Deletions cut 0 bases from V and 10 bases from J, with 17 bases between.

The chain carries TRBV28 and TRBJ2-3; tentative D call: TRBD2 (6 bases). There are 15 residues in the CDR3. Germline V CDR1 and CDR2: MDHEN, SYDVKM. Deletions cut 1 base from V and 4 bases from J, with 12 bases between. CDR3 in amino acids: CASSLYGGSPDTQYF. The CDR3 bases are TGTGCCAGCAGTTTATATGGGGGGAGCCCAGATACGCAGTATTTT.

The J gene is TRBJ2-3, the V gene TRBV6-5, with 7 bases that match TRBD2. V lost 1 base, J lost 2 bases, and 6 bases stayed unmatched. This CDR3 is 16 amino acids long. Germline-derived CDR1 and CDR2 are MNHEY and SVGAGI. CDR3 in DNA: TGTGCCAGCAGTTACTTCCAGCGGGGACCCACAGATACGCAGTATTTT. Its translation is CASSYFQRGPTDTQYF.

The gene calls are TRBV7-9 and TRBJ2-4; D unresolved. The J call may be mistaken, given a closer DNA end match to TRBJ2-7. The germline gives CDR1 SEHNR, CDR2 FQNEAQ (reference sequence). The length of the CDR3 is 15 residues. CDR3 sequence: CASSFGFSARYEQYF. The DNA of the CDR3 is TGTGCCAGCAGCTTCGGCTTTTCCGCCCGATACGAGCAGTACTTC.

The gene calls are TRBV5-1 and TRBJ2-2; TRBD1 might be the D (5 bases). Trimming removed 5 bases from V and 4 bases from J, with 12 bases in between. Germline loops: CDR1 SGHRS, CDR2 YFSETQ. The CDR3 has 14 residues. CDR3 sequence (DNA): TGCGCCAGCAGGAAGGGGTATTCCACCGGGGAGCTGTTTTTT. Protein sequence: CASRKGYSTGELFF.

The J gene is TRBJ2-1, the V gene TRBV21-1; the table gives TRBD2 as D, unverified against the DNA. TRBV21-1 is reported as a pseudogene. The CDR3 extends over 17 amino acids. The CDR3 spells CASSKDFGTSGTNEQFF. The CDR3 bases are TGTGCCAGCAGCAAAGATTTCGGGACTAGCGGGACTAATGAGCAGTTCTTC.

This clonotype was recorded once. The chain has TRBV3-1 and TRBJ2-7; D unresolved. Trimming stripped 1 base from V and 3 bases from J, with 13 bases between. Germline-derived CDR1 and CDR2 are LGHDT and YNNKEL (reference sequence). The CDR3 covers 15 residues. The DNA of the CDR3 is TGTGCCAGCAGCCAAGGGTCAGACTCCCTCTACGAGCAGTACTTC. The encoded protein is CASSQGSDSLYEQYF.

The chain combines TRBV4-2 with TRBJ2-7; D is uncertain. The J call is uncertain, as TRBJ2-5 better fits the DNA end. CDR1 is LGHNA, CDR2 YNFKEQ, per germline. The CDR3 contains 15 residues. CDR3 sequence (DNA): TGTGCCAGCAGCCAAGATTTGGATGGTCAAGAGACCCAGTACTTC. Translating it yields CASSQDLDGQETQYF.

The chain has TRBV29-1 and TRBJ2-4; perhaps TRBD2 as D (5 bases). With 2 bases removed from V and 13 bases from J, the gap between germline ends came to 18 bases. The CDR3 totals 13 residues. Germline CDR1 and CDR2: SQVTM and ANQGSEA. This CDR3 reads CSVEPASSDEQYF. CDR3 nucleotide sequence: TGCAGCGTTGAACCGGCTAGCTCGGATGAGCAGTACTTC.

The chain has TRBV10-3 and TRBJ2-3; 8 bases line up with TRBD1. V lost 0 bases, J lost 3 bases, and 5 bases stayed unmatched. Germline CDR1 ENHRY, CDR2 SYGVKD. The CDR3 length is 16 residues. CDR3 region: CAISESLGQVTDTQYF. CDR3 sequence (DNA): TGTGCCATCAGTGAGTCGTTGGGACAGGTTACAGATACGCAGTATTTT.

This clonotype was counted only a few times. The rearrangement links TRBV4-1 to TRBJ2-7; D is uncertain. CDR1 is MGHRA and CDR2 is YSYEKL in the germline V gene. Trimming shortened V by 0 bases and J by 11 bases, and 8 bases separated the two germline ends. The CDR3 is 11 amino acids. The CDR3 bases are TGCGCCAGCAGCCAAGACCGGGTGAAGTACTTC. Its translation: CASSQDRVKYF.

The chain recombines TRBV14 with TRBJ1-2; possible D gene TRBD1, 6 bases. This CDR3 comprises 15 residues. With 0 bases removed from V and 8 bases from J, the gap between germline ends came to 16 bases. CDR1 and CDR2 (germline): SGHDN, FVKESK. The CDR3 protein is CASSQELSGAGGYTF. The CDR3 nucleotides read TGTGCCAGCAGCCAAGAATTGTCAGGGGCCGGGGGCTACACCTTC.

The V and J genes are TRBV4-1 and TRBJ2-5, with a tentative D call TRBD2 (5 bases). The J call is uncertain, as TRBJ2-7 better fits the DNA end. The V gene's germline CDR1 is MGHRA and CDR2 YSYEKL. The CDR3 runs 15 residues. The DNA for the CDR3 is TGCGCCAGCAGCCAAGAGGGGAGTAGGGCCTACGAGCAGTACTTC. Encoded protein: CASSQEGSRAYEQYF.